The rows below give T cell receptor beta chains drawn from one sample of a study of T cells expressing NK-cell markers. Each CDR3 protein gets one entry in TCRdb, which reprocessed the 5' RACE reads and gives no DNA. Found here are roughly 110,000 distinct CDR3 sequences; the top ten clones hold around 18%. Input material: blood T cells: a sorted CD56 or NKG2C T cell subset, CD4+ or CD8+ T cells, or bulk PBMC T cells (not recorded which). The receptors here all came from a woman between 18 and 70 years old in good health. Each CDR3 is given with its conserved first and last residue.

V: TRBV29-1; J: TRBJ2-3; CDR3: CSVDNTPGQEAMDTQYF
V: TRBV6-2/TRBV6-3; J: TRBJ2-1; CDR3: CASSYLTLDNEQFF
V: TRBV4-1; J: TRBJ1-5; CDR3: CASSQVAGQPQHF
V: TRBV4-2; J: TRBJ1-2; CDR3: CASSQVGGELYGYTF
V: TRBV6-1; J: TRBJ1-2; CDR3: CASSPGPAYGYTF
V: TRBV29-1; J: TRBJ2-7; CDR3: CSTSPGQGYEQYF
V: TRBV20-1; J: TRBJ2-4; CDR3: CSARDLQGLGGKNIQYF
V: TRBV14; J: TRBJ2-3; CDR3: CASSLQQGTDTQYF
V: TRBV20-1; J: TRBJ1-3; CDR3: CSARDPQTDSGNTIYF
V: TRBV20-1; J: TRBJ1-1; CDR3: CSASTGFNTEAFF
V: TRBV7-6; J: TRBJ1-1; CDR3: CASSLAGMNTEAFF
V: TRBV19; J: TRBJ2-1; CDR3: CASSIVGGGNEQFF
V: TRBV29-1; J: TRBJ2-2; CDR3: CSVVNHSGELFF
V: TRBV20-1; J: TRBJ2-1; CDR3: CSATSGGALRDNEQFF
V: TRBV4-3; J: TRBJ2-1; CDR3: CASSQATSASYNEQFF
V: TRBV19; J: TRBJ1-6; CDR3: CASSIRGTANSPLHF
V: TRBV6-1; J: TRBJ2-1; CDR3: CASSLAGGTYNEQFF
V: TRBV9; J: TRBJ2-7; CDR3: CASSPGQGVNLYEQYF
V: TRBV28; J: TRBJ2-3; CDR3: CASSGQTSTDTQYF
V: TRBV13; J: TRBJ2-4; CDR3: CASRRRGADDKNIQYF
V: TRBV19; J: TRBJ1-1; CDR3: CASSIGRLTEAFF
V: TRBV20-1; J: TRBJ2-1; CDR3: CSASLLTYNEQFF
V: TRBV29-1; J: TRBJ2-2; CDR3: CSVGGTPNVAGELFF
V: TRBV5-8; J: TRBJ2-3; CDR3: CASSWDVEGGADTQYF
V: TRBV24-1; J: TRBJ2-1; CDR3: CATGQADNEQFF
V: TRBV4-2; J: TRBJ2-7; CDR3: CASSPSGDSSYEQYF
V: TRBV15; J: TRBJ1-1; CDR3: CATSRDRRTEAFF
V: TRBV4-2; J: TRBJ2-7; CDR3: CASSPGLAEYEQYF
V: TRBV7-9; J: TRBJ2-2; CDR3: CASSPRGGNTGELFF
V: TRBV9; J: TRBJ2-5; CDR3: CASSVEGQEETQYF
V: TRBV28; J: TRBJ2-2; CDR3: CASSEGLADTGELFF
V: TRBV11-2; J: TRBJ2-3; CDR3: CASSLVTGPPDTQYF
V: TRBV4-3; J: TRBJ2-2; CDR3: CASSQGGPHDDTGELFF
V: TRBV5-1; J: TRBJ2-5; CDR3: CASSLGGGYQETQYF
V: TRBV12-3/TRBV12-4; J: TRBJ1-2; CDR3: CAIPLEDGYTF
V: TRBV19; J: TRBJ2-1; CDR3: CASSIAAGGAYNEQFF
V: TRBV7-9; J: TRBJ1-1; CDR3: CASSAGPGSLIAFF
V: TRBV20-1; J: TRBJ1-1; CDR3: CSARGVNLMNTEAFF
V: TRBV27; J: TRBJ2-7; CDR3: CASSFGWGSYEQYF
V: TRBV11-2; J: TRBJ2-3; CDR3: CASSLDPVRGGTDTQYF
V: TRBV20-1; J: TRBJ2-2; CDR3: CSARGTSGRAGELFF
V: TRBV12-3/TRBV12-4; J: TRBJ1-3; CDR3: CASSPSGFSGNTIYF
V: TRBV12-3/TRBV12-4; J: TRBJ2-3; CDR3: CASSLASTDTQYF
V: TRBV29-1; J: TRBJ2-1; CDR3: CSVEDRDRVYEQFF
V: TRBV29-1; J: TRBJ2-3; CDR3: CSVEFPGQVDRDTDTQYF
V: TRBV4-3; J: TRBJ1-3; CDR3: CASSPDIPGGGNTMYF
V: TRBV12-3/TRBV12-4; J: TRBJ1-5; CDR3: CASSFGRTGNNQPQHF